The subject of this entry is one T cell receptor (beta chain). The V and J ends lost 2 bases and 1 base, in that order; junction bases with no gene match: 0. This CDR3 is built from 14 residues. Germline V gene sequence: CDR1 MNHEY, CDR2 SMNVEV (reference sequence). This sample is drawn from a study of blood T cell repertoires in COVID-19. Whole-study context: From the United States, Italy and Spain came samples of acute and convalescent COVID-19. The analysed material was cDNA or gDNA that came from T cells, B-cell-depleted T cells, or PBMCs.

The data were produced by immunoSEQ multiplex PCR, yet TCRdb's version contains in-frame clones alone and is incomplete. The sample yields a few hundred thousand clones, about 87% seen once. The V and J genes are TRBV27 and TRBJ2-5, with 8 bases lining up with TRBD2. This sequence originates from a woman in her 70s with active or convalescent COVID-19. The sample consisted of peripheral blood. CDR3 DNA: TGTGCCAGCAGTTTAGCGGGGGGCCAAGAGACCCAGTACTTC. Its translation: CASSLAGGQETQYF.